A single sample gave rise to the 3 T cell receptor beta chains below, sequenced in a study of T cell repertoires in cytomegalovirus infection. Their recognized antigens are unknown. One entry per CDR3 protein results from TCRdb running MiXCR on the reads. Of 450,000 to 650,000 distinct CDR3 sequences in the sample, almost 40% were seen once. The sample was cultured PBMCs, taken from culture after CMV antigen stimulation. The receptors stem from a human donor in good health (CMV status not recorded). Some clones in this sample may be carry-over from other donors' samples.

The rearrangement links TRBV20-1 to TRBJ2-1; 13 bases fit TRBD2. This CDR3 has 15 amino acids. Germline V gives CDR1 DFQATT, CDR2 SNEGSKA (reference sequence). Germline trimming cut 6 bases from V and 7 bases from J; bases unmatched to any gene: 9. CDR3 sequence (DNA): TGCAGTGCCACTAGCGGGAGGGGGGCGGGGAATGAGCAGTTCTTC. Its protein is CSATSGRGAGNEQFF.

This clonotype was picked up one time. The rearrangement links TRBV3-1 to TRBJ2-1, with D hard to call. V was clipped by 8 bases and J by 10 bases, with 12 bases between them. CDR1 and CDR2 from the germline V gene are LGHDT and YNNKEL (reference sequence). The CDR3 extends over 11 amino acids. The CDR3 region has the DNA TGTGCCAGCTCCACTCCTGGAGAGCAGTTCTTC. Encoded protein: CASSTPGEQFF.

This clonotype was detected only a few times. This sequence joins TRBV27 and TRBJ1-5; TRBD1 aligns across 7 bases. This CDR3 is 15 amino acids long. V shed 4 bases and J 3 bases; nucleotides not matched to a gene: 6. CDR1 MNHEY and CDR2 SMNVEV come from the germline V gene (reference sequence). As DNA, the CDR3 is TGTGCCAGCAGTTCCGGGACAGCTAACAATCAGCCCCAGCATTTT. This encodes CASSSGTANNQPQHF.